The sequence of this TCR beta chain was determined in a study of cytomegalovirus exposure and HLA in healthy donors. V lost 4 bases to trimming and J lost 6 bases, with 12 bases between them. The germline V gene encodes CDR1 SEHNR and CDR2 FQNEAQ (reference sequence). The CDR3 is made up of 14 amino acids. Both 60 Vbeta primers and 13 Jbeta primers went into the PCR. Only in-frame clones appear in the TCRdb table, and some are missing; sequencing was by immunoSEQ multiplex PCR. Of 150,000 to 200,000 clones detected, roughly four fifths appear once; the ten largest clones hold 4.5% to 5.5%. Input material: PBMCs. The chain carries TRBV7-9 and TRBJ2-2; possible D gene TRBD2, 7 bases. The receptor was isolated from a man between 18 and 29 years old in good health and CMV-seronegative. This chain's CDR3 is CASSSGGPSGELFF. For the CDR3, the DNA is TGTGCCAGCAGCTCCGGGGGGCCCTCCGGGGAGCTGTTTTTT.